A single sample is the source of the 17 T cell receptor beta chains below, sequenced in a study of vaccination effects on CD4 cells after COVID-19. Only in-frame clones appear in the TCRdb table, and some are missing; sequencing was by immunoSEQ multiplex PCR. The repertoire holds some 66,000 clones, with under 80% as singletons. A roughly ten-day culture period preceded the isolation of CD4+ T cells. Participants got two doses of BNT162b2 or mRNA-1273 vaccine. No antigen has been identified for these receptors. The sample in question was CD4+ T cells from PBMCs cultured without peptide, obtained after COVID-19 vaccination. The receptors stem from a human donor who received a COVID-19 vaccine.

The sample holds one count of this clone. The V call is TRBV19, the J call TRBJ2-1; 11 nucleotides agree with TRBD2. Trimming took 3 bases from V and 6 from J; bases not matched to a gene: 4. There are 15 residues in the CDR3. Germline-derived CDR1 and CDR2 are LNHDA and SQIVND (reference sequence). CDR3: CASSIQLAGGNEQFF. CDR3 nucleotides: TGTGCCAGTAGTATCCAGCTAGCGGGGGGCAATGAGCAGTTCTTC.

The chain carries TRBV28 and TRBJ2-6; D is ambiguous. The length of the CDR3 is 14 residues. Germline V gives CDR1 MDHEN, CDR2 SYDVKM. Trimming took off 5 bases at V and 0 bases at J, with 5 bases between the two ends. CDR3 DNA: TGTGCCAGCAGTAGGCACTCTGGGGCCAACGTCCTGACTTTC. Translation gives CASSRHSGANVLTF.

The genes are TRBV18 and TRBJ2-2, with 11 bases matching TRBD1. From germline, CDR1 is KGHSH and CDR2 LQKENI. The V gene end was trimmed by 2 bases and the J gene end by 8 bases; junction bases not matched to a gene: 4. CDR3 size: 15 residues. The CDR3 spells CASSPRTGGGGELFF. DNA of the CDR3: TGTGCCAGCTCACCAAGGACAGGGGGCGGAGGGGAGCTGTTTTTT. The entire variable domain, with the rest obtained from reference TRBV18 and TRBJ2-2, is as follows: NAGVMQNPRHLVRRRGQEARLRCSPMKGHSHVYWYRQLPEEGLKFMVYLQKENIIDESGMPKERFSAEFPKEGPSILRIQQVVRGDSAAYFCASSPRTGGGGELFFGEGSRLTVL.

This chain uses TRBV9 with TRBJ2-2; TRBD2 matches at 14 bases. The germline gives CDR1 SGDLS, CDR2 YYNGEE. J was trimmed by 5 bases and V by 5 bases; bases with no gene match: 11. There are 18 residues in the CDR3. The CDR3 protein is CASSRLAGGRPVTGELFF. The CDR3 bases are TGTGCCAGCAGTCGACTAGCGGGGGGGCGACCTGTAACCGGGGAGCTGTTTTTT.

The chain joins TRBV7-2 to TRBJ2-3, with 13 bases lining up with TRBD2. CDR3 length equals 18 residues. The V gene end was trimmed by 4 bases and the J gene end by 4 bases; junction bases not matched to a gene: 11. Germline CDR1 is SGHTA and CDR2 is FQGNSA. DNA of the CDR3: TGTGCCAGCAGCTCATTGCCGGTACTAGCGGGGGGGCCAGATACGCAGTATTTT. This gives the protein CASSSLPVLAGGPDTQYF. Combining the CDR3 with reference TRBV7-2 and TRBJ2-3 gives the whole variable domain GAGVSQSPSNKVTEKGKDVELRCDPISGHTALYWYRQSLGQGLEFLIYFQGNSAPDKSGLPSDRFSAERTGGSVSTLTIQRTQQEDSAVYLCASSSLPVLAGGPDTQYFGPGTRLTVL.

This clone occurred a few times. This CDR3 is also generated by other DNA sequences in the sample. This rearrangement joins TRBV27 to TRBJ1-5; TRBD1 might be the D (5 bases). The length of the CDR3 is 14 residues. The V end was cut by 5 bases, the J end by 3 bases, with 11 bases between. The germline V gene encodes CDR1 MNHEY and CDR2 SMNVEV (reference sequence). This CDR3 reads CASSPAGVNQPQHF. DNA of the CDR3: TGTGCCAGCAGTCCCGCGGGGGTCAATCAGCCCCAGCATTTT.

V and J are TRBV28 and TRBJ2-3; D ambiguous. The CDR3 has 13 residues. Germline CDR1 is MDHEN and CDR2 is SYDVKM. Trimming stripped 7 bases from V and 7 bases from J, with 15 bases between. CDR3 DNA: TGTGCCAGCAACGGTGCCAAGAGCAATACGCAGTATTTT. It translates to CASNGAKSNTQYF.

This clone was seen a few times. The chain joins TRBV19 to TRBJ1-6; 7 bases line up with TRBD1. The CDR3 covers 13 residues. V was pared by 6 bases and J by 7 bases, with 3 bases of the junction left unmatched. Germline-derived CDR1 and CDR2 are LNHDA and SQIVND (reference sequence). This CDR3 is CASRKQGNSPLHF. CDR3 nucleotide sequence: TGTGCCAGTAGGAAACAGGGGAATTCACCCCTCCACTTT.

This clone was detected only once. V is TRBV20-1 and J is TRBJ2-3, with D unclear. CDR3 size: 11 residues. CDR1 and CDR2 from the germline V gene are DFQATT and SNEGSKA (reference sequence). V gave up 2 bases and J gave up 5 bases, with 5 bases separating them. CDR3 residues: CSARKGDTQYF. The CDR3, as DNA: TGCAGTGCTAGAAAGGGAGATACGCAGTATTTT.

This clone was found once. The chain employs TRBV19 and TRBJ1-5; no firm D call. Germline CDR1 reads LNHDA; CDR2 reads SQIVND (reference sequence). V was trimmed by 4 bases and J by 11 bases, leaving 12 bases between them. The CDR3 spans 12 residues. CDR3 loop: CASSTGGMSQHF. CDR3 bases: TGTGCCAGTAGTACGGGAGGGATGTCCCAGCATTTT.

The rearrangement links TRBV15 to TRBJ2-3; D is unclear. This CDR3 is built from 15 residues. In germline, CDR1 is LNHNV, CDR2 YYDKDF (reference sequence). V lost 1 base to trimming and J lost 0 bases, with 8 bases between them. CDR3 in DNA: TGTGCCACCAGCAGAGGGGTTACTAGCACAGATACGCAGTATTTT. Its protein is CATSRGVTSTDTQYF.

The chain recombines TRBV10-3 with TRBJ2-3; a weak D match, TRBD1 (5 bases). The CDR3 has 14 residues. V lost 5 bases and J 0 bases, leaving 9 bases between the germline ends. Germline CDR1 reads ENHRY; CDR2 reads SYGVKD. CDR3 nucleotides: TGTGCCATCAGTTCGACAGAGAGCACAGATACGCAGTATTTT. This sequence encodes CAISSTESTDTQYF.

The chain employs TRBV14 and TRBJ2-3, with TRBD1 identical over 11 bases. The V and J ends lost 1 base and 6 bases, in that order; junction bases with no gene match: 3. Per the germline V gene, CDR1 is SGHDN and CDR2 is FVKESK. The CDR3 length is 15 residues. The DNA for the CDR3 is TGTGCCAGCAGCCAAGGGACAGGGGGCGCGGATACGCAGTATTTT. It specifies CASSQGTGGADTQYF.

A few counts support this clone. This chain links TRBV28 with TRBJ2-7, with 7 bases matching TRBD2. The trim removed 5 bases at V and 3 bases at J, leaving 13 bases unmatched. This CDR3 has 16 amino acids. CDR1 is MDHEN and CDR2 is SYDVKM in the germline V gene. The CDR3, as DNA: TGTGCCAGCAGTCCCACGGGAGTGGGGGGGTTCTACGAGCAGTACGTC. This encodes CASSPTGVGGFYEQYV.

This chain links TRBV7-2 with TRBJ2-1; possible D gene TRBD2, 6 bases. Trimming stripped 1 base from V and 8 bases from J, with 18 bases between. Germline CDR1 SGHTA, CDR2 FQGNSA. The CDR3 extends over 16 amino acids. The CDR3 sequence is CASSLGGGLGRDEQFF. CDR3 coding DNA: TGTGCCAGCAGCTTAGGTGGGGGGTTAGGTAGGGATGAGCAGTTCTTC.

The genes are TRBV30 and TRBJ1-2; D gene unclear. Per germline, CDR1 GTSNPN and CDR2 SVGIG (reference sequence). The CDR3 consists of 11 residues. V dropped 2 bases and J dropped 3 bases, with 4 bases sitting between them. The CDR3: CAWSRYYGYTF. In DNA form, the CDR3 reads TGTGCCTGGAGTCGGTACTATGGCTACACCTTC.

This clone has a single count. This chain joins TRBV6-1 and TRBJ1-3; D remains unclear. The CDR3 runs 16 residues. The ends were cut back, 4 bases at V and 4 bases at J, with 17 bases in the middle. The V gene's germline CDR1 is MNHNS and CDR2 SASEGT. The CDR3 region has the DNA TGTGCCAGCAGTGTGCACTGGGAGGGAGGGGGAAACACCATATATTTT. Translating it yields CASSVHWEGGGNTIYF.